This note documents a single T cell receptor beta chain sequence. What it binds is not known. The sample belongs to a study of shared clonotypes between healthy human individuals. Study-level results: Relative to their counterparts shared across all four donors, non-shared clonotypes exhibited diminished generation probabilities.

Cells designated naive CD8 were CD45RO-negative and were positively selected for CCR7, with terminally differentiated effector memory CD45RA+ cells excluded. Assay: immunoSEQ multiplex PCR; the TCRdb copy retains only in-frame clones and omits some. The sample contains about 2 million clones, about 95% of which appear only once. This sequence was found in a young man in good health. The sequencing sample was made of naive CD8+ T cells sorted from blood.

CDR3 protein: CASSLSVSGLEQYF. CDR3 DNA: TGTGCCAGCAGTTTATCTGTCAGTGGACTCGAGCAGTACTTC. The chain is built from TRBV27 and TRBJ2-7; tentative D call: TRBD2 (5 bases). The CDR3 length is 14 residues. V was clipped by 0 bases and J by 6 bases, with 12 bases between them. Germline CDR1 and CDR2: MNHEY and SMNVEV (reference sequence).